Presented here are 28 T cell receptor beta chains from one specimen sequenced in a study of siplizumab effects on memory and regulatory T cells. TCRdb keeps only in-frame clones here, not all; method: immunoSEQ multiplex PCR. The sample lists approximately 97,000 clones, approximately 90% occurring once. Sequencing was done on a sample of CD4+ T cells sorted from blood. These receptors were taken from a human donor in good health.

This chain connects TRBV19 to TRBJ2-1, with 12 bases aligning to TRBD2. J gave up 6 bases and V 6 bases, and 0 bases lay outside the gene matches. This CDR3 has 13 amino acids. CDR1 is LNHDA and CDR2 is SQIVND in the germline V gene (reference sequence). CDR3 residues: CASRTSGSNEQFF. CDR3 bases: TGTGCCAGTAGGACTAGCGGGAGCAATGAGCAGTTCTTC.

V usage is TRBV28 and J usage is TRBJ1-2, with a tentative D call TRBD1 (5 bases). CDR1 and CDR2 (germline): MDHEN, SYDVKM. V lost 5 bases and J lost 7, with 11 bases in between. The CDR3 spans 12 residues. CDR3 amino acids: CASSPRDFGYTF. The CDR3 nucleotides read TGTGCCAGCAGTCCTCGGGACTTTGGCTACACCTTC.

The V call is TRBV10-3, the J call TRBJ2-7; TRBD1 might be the D (6 bases). Germline V lookup: CDR1 ENHRY, CDR2 SYGVKD. CDR3 length: 14 residues. The germline V and J ends were trimmed by 0 bases and 4 bases, with 10 bases remaining between them. This CDR3 is CAISESLQGYEQYF. The CDR3 DNA reads TGTGCCATCAGTGAGTCACTACAGGGTTACGAGCAGTACTTC.

Of note for this clone: Additional DNA sequences in this sample encode the identical CDR3. The chain uses TRBV7-3 and TRBJ2-3, with 7 nucleotides matching TRBD1. The junction had 7 bases not matched to a gene; V was cut back by 5 bases and J by 2 bases. This CDR3 comprises 15 residues. The germline CDR1 and CDR2 sequences are SGHTA and FQGTGA. DNA of the CDR3: TGTGCCAGCAGCCCGACAGGGACCTTCACAGATACGCAGTATTTT. It specifies CASSPTGTFTDTQYF.

The J gene is TRBJ1-2, the V gene TRBV28, with 9 bases fitting TRBD1. The V and J ends lost 4 bases and 4 bases, in that order; junction bases with no gene match: 7. CDR3 length: 15 residues. CDR1 and CDR2 (germline): MDHEN, SYDVKM. The CDR3 is CASSSLSTGGYGYTF. The CDR3 DNA reads TGTGCCAGCAGTTCCTTATCGACAGGGGGCTATGGCTACACCTTC.

The chain is built from TRBV4-1 and TRBJ1-1, with TRBD1 matching over 9 bases. The CDR3 covers 15 residues. Germline trimming cut 3 bases from V and 3 bases from J; bases unmatched to any gene: 5. Germline CDR1 is MGHRA and CDR2 is YSYEKL. In nucleotides, the CDR3 is TGCGCCAGCAGCCAGCCCACAGGGGGCCACACTGAAGCTTTCTTT. This translates into CASSQPTGGHTEAFF.

The chain combines TRBV28 with TRBJ2-4, with 11 bases identical to TRBD1. V was pared by 5 bases and J by 2 bases, with 8 bases of the junction left unmatched. Germline V gene sequence: CDR1 MDHEN, CDR2 SYDVKM. The CDR3 is 17 amino acids. The CDR3 loop is CASSPWDRGKPKNIQYF. In DNA form, the CDR3 reads TGTGCCAGCAGTCCATGGGACAGGGGGAAACCCAAAAACATTCAGTACTTC.

The CDR3 is CASSSQDYSNQPQHF. The CDR3, as DNA: TGTGCCAGCAGCTCACAGGATTATAGCAATCAGCCCCAGCATTTT. V and J are TRBV5-5 and TRBJ1-5; D possibly corresponds to TRBD1 (5 bases). The CDR3 runs to 15 residues. With 3 bases removed from V and 0 bases from J, the gap between germline ends came to 10 bases. Germline V CDR1 and CDR2: SGHKS, YYEKEE (reference sequence).

The chain recombines TRBV28 with TRBJ2-7, with unresolved D. V gave up 2 bases and J gave up 2 bases, with 19 bases separating them. Looked up from germline, CDR1 is MDHEN and CDR2 is SYDVKM. This CDR3 is 17 amino acids long. The CDR3 DNA follows: TGTGCCAGCAGTTTAGCGGCCTGGGCAGAGCTTGCCTACGAGCAGTACTTC. It codes for CASSLAAWAELAYEQYF.

Written as DNA, the CDR3 is TGCGCCAGCAGCTTGACGGACTTTAACCTCGGGGATACGCAGTATTTT. Translation gives CASSLTDFNLGDTQYF. The chain combines TRBV5-1 with TRBJ2-3; D might be TRBD2 (5 bases). Germline lookup yields CDR1 SGHRS and CDR2 YFSETQ. V was pared by 1 base and J by 6 bases, with 18 bases between. This CDR3 comprises 16 residues.

V and J are TRBV28 and TRBJ2-7, with D perhaps TRBD2 (6 bases). CDR1 and CDR2 from the germline V gene are MDHEN and SYDVKM. CDR3 length: 13 amino acids. V lost 7 bases, J lost 5 bases, and 15 bases lay in between. The CDR3 sequence is CASTSPAGNEQYF. The CDR3 bases are TGTGCCAGCACCTCACCCGCGGGAAACGAGCAGTACTTC.

The chain employs TRBV7-9 and TRBJ2-2, with D tentatively TRBD2 (5 bases). Germline V lookup: CDR1 SEHNR, CDR2 FQNEAQ (reference sequence). This CDR3 is 16 amino acids long. The V gene lost 6 bases and the J gene lost 3 bases, with 17 bases spanning the gap. CDR3 protein: CASSSGGGIDTGELFF. The CDR3 nucleotides read TGTGCCAGCAGTTCAGGTGGAGGCATCGACACCGGGGAGCTGTTTTTT.

This clone was seen only a few times. The chain recombines TRBV5-4 with TRBJ2-1; no clear D. V was trimmed by 4 bases and J by 5 bases, leaving 19 bases between them. Germline V gene sequence: CDR1 SGHNT, CDR2 YYREEE (reference sequence). CDR3 length: 16 residues. CDR3 protein: CASSKPNTRPNNEQFF. CDR3 DNA sequence: TGTGCCAGCAGCAAACCCAACACCCGACCTAACAATGAGCAGTTCTTC.

CDR3 sequence: CASSIGGGRARYNEQFF. As DNA, the CDR3 is TGTGCCAGTAGTATAGGTGGCGGGAGGGCCAGGTACAATGAGCAGTTCTTC. The V call is TRBV19, the J call TRBJ2-1; 9 nucleotides agree with TRBD2. The germline CDR1 and CDR2 sequences are LNHDA and SQIVND (reference sequence). The J segment lost 4 bases and the V segment lost 1 base, leaving 8 bases of the junction unmatched. The CDR3 has 17 amino acids.

The gene calls are TRBV2 and TRBJ2-4; D may be TRBD1 (5 bases). The V gene lost 5 bases and the J gene lost 6 bases, with 8 bases spanning the gap. CDR3 length equals 12 residues. In germline, CDR1 is SNHLY, CDR2 FYNNEI. CDR3 amino acids: CASSSQGNIQYF. In DNA form, the CDR3 reads TGTGCCAGCAGTTCTCAGGGAAACATTCAGTACTTC.

This chain connects TRBV9 to TRBJ2-5; no clear D gene. The CDR3 covers 17 residues. Germline V gene lookup returns CDR1 SGDLS and CDR2 YYNGEE. Trimming shortened V by 3 bases and J by 1 base, and 19 bases separated the two germline ends. The chain's CDR3 is CASSAPLVVGSQETQYF. The DNA of the CDR3 is TGTGCCAGCAGCGCACCCCTCGTTGTTGGCTCCCAAGAGACCCAGTACTTC.

The chain uses TRBV30 and TRBJ1-2, with D uncertain. From germline, CDR1 is GTSNPN and CDR2 SVGIG (reference sequence). The CDR3 runs to 15 residues. The ends were cut back, 0 bases at V and 4 bases at J, with 15 bases in the middle. Here the CDR3 reads CAWSVRRRGGYGYTF. Written as DNA, the CDR3 is TGTGCCTGGAGTGTACGAAGGAGAGGAGGCTATGGCTACACCTTC.

The V call is TRBV11-2, the J call TRBJ1-6; 7 bases are a match to TRBD1. The V gene end was trimmed by 1 base and the J gene end by 6 bases; junction bases not matched to a gene: 3. The CDR3 sequence is 15 residues long. Looked up from germline, CDR1 is SGHAT and CDR2 is FQNNGV. CDR3 sequence (DNA): TGTGCCAGCAGCTTAGCGACAGGGACTAATTCACCCCTCCACTTT. Encoded protein: CASSLATGTNSPLHF.

The chain uses TRBV11-3 and TRBJ2-1; D unresolved. Trimming left V 5 bases short and J 0 bases short, with 11 bases between. The germline V gene encodes CDR1 SGHNT and CDR2 YENEEA. CDR3 length equals 15 residues. The CDR3 reads CASSPGWSSYNEQFF. In nucleotides, the CDR3 is TGTGCCAGCAGCCCAGGATGGAGCTCCTACAATGAGCAGTTCTTC.

J is TRBJ2-1 and V is TRBV6-4; 14 nucleotides line up with TRBD2. CDR3 size: 19 residues. CDR1 MRHNA and CDR2 SNTAGT come from the germline V gene. V shed 0 bases, J shed 2 bases, and the junction held 6 bases outside the gene matches. CDR3 coding DNA: TGTGCCAGCAGTGACTCAGGGACTAGCGGGAGTAGGGCCTACAATGAGCAGTTCTTC. Translation: CASSDSGTSGSRAYNEQFF.

The CDR3 DNA reads as TGTGCCTACTGGGGACACTTAAACACTGAAGCTTTCTTT. This encodes CAYWGHLNTEAFF. The chain carries TRBV30 and TRBJ1-1; D is perhaps TRBD1 (6 bases). V was cut by 7 bases and J by 2 bases, with 14 bases left in between. The CDR3 spans 13 residues. Germline loops: CDR1 GTSNPN, CDR2 SVGIG (reference sequence). Supplemented by reference TRBV30 and TRBJ1-1, the full variable domain reads SQTIHQWPATLVQPVGSPLSLECTVEGTSNPNLYWYRQAAGRGLQLLFYSVGIGQISSEVPQNLSASRPQDRQFILSSKKLLLSDSGFYLCAYWGHLNTEAFFGQGTRLTVV.

Only one count was recorded for this clone. The chain couples TRBV27 to TRBJ2-1; D not resolved. Germline values: CDR1 MNHEY, CDR2 SMNVEV (reference sequence). The CDR3 has 9 amino acids. Trimming took off 11 bases at V and 10 bases at J, with 9 bases between the two ends. CDR3 amino acids: CAPPREQFF. In DNA form, the CDR3 reads TGTGCCCCACCAAGGGAGCAGTTCTTC.

The chain employs TRBV2 and TRBJ2-3; 8 bases map to TRBD1. The CDR3 loop spans 16 amino acids. Germline CDR1 SNHLY, CDR2 FYNNEI. V lost 2 bases and J lost 0; bases outside the gene matches: 4. CDR3 sequence reads: CASSEQGAVSTDTQYF. The DNA for the CDR3 is TGTGCCAGCAGTGAACAGGGGGCAGTCAGCACAGATACGCAGTATTTT.

For the CDR3, the DNA is TGTGCCAGCAGCTTGTTGTCGAGAACAACTGGAAACACCATATATTTT. Its translation is CASSLLSRTTGNTIYF. This chain uses TRBV5-6 with TRBJ1-3; D is ambiguous. Trimming took off 1 base at V and 2 bases at J, with 13 bases between the two ends. Per the germline V gene, CDR1 is SGHDT and CDR2 is YYEEEE. This CDR3 has 16 amino acids.

The V gene is TRBV7-2, the J gene TRBJ2-7, with TRBD2 matching over 7 bases. The CDR3 has 15 amino acids. Trimming removed 1 base from V and 6 bases from J; junction bases left unmatched: 9. The germline CDR1 and CDR2 sequences are SGHTA and FQGNSA. The CDR3 reads CASSLGVGRTSEQYF. CDR3 nucleotides: TGTGCCAGCAGCTTAGGCGTTGGACGGACTAGCGAGCAGTACTTC.

This clone was detected once. This chain links TRBV30 with TRBJ1-5, with D unresolved. V lost 3 bases and J 1 base, leaving 10 bases between the germline ends. This CDR3 spans 14 amino acids. Germline values: CDR1 GTSNPN, CDR2 SVGIG (reference sequence). DNA for the CDR3: TGTGCCTGGAGGCAATCGGGCAGCAATCAGCCCCAGCATTTT. It codes for CAWRQSGSNQPQHF.

The table lists this clone with a count of one. The chain combines TRBV7-3 with TRBJ2-2; a weak D match, TRBD2 (5 bases). The CDR3 sequence is 11 residues long. The V gene's germline CDR1 is SGHTA and CDR2 FQGTGA. The V and J ends lost 11 bases and 6 bases respectively, with 10 bases between them. As DNA, the CDR3 is TGTGCCCGCCGAGGGCCCGGGGAGCTGTTTTTT. As protein: CARRGPGELFF. The full variable domain, with the rest looked up from reference TRBV7-3 and TRBJ2-2, is GAGVSQTPSNKVTEKGKYVELRCDPISGHTALYWYRQSLGQGPEFLIYFQGTGAADDSGLPNDRFFAVRPEGSVSTLKIQRTERGDSAVYLCARRGPGELFFGEGSRLTVL.

The V call is TRBV28, the J call TRBJ1-2, with 10 positions matching TRBD1. In germline, CDR1 is MDHEN, CDR2 SYDVKM. J gave up 5 bases and V 6 bases, and 9 bases lay outside the gene matches. CDR3 length: 15 residues. The CDR3 loop reads CASSRPDRGVYGYTF. The CDR3 DNA follows: TGTGCCAGCAGCCGACCGGACAGGGGGGTTTATGGCTACACCTTC.